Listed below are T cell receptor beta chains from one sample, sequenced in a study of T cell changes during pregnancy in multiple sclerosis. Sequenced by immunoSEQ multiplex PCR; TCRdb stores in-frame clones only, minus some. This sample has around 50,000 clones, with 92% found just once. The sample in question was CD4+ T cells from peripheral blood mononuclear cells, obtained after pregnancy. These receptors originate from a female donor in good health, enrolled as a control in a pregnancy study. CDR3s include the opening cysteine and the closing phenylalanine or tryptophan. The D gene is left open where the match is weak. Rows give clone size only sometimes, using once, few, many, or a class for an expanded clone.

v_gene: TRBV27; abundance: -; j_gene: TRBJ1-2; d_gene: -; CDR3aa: CASSLSAGDYGYTF; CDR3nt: TGTGCCAGCAGTTTATCCGCAGGGGACTATGGCTACACCTTC
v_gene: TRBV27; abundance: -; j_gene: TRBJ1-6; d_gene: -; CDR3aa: CASRGRVNSPLHF; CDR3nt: TGTGCCAGCAGAGGCAGGGTGAATTCACCCCTCCACTTT
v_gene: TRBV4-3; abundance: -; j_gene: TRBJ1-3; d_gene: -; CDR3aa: CASSQGGRSSRNTIYF; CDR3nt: TGCGCCAGCAGCCAAGGGGGGCGGTCGTCCAGAAACACCATATATTTT
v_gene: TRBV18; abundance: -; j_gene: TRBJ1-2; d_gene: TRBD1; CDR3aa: CASSPGTGNGYTF; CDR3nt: TGTGCCAGCTCACCCGGGACAGGAAATGGCTACACCTTC
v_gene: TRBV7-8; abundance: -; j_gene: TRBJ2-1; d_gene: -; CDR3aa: CASSLGRLGLSYNEQFF; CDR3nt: TGTGCCAGCAGCTTAGGGCGGCTAGGCCTCTCCTACAATGAGCAGTTCTTC
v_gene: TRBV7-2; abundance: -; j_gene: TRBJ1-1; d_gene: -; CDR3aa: CASSLIPAGEAFF; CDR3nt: TGTGCCAGCAGCTTAATACCGGCAGGGGAAGCTTTCTTT
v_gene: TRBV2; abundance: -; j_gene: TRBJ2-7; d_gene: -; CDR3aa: CASIQYGGPYEQYF; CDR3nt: TGTGCCAGCATACAATATGGGGGCCCCTACGAGCAGTACTTC
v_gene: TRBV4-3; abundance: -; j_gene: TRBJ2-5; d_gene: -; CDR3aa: CASSQDLGGGAETQYF; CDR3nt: TGCGCCAGCAGCCAAGATCTGGGGGGGGGCGCGGAGACCCAGTACTTC
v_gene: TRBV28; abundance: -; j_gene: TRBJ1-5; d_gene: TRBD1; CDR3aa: CASSRQGSNQPQHF; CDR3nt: TGTGCCAGCAGCCGACAGGGTAGCAATCAGCCCCAGCATTTT
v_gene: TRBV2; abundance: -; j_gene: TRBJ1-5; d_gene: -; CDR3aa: CASSEASQPQHF; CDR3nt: TGTGCCAGCAGTGAAGCTAGTCAGCCCCAGCATTTT
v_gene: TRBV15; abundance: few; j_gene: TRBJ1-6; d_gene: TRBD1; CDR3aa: CATSRVDRKNSPLHF; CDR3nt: TGTGCCACCAGCAGAGTGGACAGGAAAAATTCACCCCTCCACTTT
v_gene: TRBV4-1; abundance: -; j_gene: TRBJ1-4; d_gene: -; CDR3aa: CASSQDLTGPREKLFF; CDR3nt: TGCGCTAGCAGCCAAGATCTCACAGGGCCAAGGGAAAAACTGTTTTTT
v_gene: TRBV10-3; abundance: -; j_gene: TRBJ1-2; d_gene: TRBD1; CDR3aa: CASSKGRTGGGGYGYTF; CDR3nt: TGTGCCTCGTCTAAAGGCAGGACAGGGGGCGGTGGCTATGGCTACACCTTC
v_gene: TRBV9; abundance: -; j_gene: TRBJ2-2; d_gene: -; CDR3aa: CASSVAPWPTGELFF; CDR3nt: TGTGCCAGCAGCGTAGCGCCCTGGCCAACCGGGGAGCTGTTTTTT
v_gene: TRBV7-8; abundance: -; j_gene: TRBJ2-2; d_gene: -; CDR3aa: CASSLVNLNTGELFF; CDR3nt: TGTGCCAGCAGCTTAGTAAATCTGAACACCGGGGAGCTGTTTTTT
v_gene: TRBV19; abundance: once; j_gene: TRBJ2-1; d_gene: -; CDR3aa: CARMDPREHDEQFF; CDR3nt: TGTGCCAGGATGGACCCGCGGGAACACGATGAGCAGTTCTTC
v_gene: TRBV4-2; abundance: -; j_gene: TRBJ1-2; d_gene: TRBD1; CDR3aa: CASSQEVRFQGARYGYTF; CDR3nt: TGTGCCAGCAGCCAAGAAGTGAGGTTTCAGGGGGCGAGGTATGGCTACACCTTC
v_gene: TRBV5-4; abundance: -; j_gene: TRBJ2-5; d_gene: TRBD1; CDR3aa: CASSFLQGKETQYF; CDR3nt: TGTGCCAGCAGCTTTTTACAGGGGAAAGAGACCCAGTACTTC
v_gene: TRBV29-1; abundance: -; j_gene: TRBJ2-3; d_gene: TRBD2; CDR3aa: CSVGGGGANTQYF; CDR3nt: TGCAGCGTTGGAGGCGGGGGGGCGAATACGCAGTATTTT
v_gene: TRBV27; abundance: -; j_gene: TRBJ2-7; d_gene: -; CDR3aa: CASSLLRGERAYEQYF; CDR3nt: TGTGCCAGCAGCTTGCTCAGGGGCGAAAGGGCCTACGAGCAGTACTTC
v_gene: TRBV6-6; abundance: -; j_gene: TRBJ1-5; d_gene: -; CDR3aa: CASSLVGQPQHF; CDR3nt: TGTGCCAGCAGCCTGGTGGGCCAGCCCCAGCATTTT
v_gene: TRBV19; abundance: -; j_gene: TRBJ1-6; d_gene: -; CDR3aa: CASSQYRDPTRYSPLHF; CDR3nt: TGTGCCAGTAGTCAATACAGGGACCCAACGCGGTACTCACCCCTCCACTTT
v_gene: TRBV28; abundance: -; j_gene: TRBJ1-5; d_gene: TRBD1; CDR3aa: CASSLPQGHNQPQHF; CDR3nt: TGTGCCAGCAGTTTGCCACAGGGGCACAATCAGCCCCAGCATTTT
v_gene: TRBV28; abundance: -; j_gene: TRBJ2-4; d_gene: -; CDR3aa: CASSFAGSGLAKNIQYF; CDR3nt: TGTGCCAGCAGTTTCGCGGGGAGCGGGCTAGCCAAAAACATTCAGTACTTC
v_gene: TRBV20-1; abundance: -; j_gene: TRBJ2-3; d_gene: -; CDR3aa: CSGQGTDTQYF; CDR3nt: TGCAGTGGTCAGGGCACAGATACGCAGTATTTT
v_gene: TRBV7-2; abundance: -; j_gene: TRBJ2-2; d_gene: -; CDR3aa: CASSPGTPNTGELFF; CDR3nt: TGTGCCAGCAGCCCAGGGACACCCAACACCGGGGAGCTGTTTTTT